A selection of T cell receptor beta chains follows, all from one sample in a study of blood T cell repertoires in COVID-19. Produced via immunoSEQ multiplex PCR; TCRdb's table is partial and in-frame only. The data show about 300,000 clones, around 82% seen once. Sample: peripheral blood. The source is a woman aged 50 to 65 with acute or convalescent COVID-19. Each CDR3 is given with its conserved first and last residue. D genes are given only for firm matches. Size tells how often a clone was seen (once, few, many) or the class of an expanded clone, and some rows leave it out.

d_gene: .; v_gene: TRBV6-5; j_gene: TRBJ2-5; abundance: .; CDR3aa: CASSTRQFQETQYF; CDR3nt: TGTGCCAGCAGTACCCGACAGTTTCAAGAGACCCAGTACTTC
d_gene: TRBD1; v_gene: TRBV4-1; j_gene: TRBJ1-4; abundance: .; CDR3aa: CASSQDRLPQGAREKLFF; CDR3nt: TGCGCCAGCAGCCAAGACCGTCTGCCACAGGGGGCTCGGGAAAAACTGTTTTTT
d_gene: .; v_gene: TRBV7-9; j_gene: TRBJ2-1; abundance: once; CDR3aa: CASSLEYGGVSNEQFF; CDR3nt: TGTGCCAGCAGCTTAGAGTATGGGGGCGTTTCGAATGAGCAGTTCTTC
d_gene: TRBD2; v_gene: TRBV7-9; j_gene: TRBJ2-7; abundance: .; CDR3aa: CASSPRTSDYEQYF; CDR3nt: TGTGCCAGCAGCCCCCGGACTAGCGACTACGAGCAGTACTTC
d_gene: TRBD2; v_gene: TRBV18; j_gene: TRBJ2-7; abundance: .; CDR3aa: CASSQGGTLVEQYF; CDR3nt: TGTGCCAGCTCACAGGGAGGGACCCTCGTCGAGCAGTACTTC
d_gene: TRBD1; v_gene: TRBV24-1; j_gene: TRBJ1-2; abundance: .; CDR3aa: CATSPSGDRPYGYTF; CDR3nt: TGTGCCACCAGTCCCTCCGGGGACAGACCCTATGGCTACACCTTC
d_gene: .; v_gene: TRBV12-3/TRBV12-4; j_gene: TRBJ2-7; abundance: once; CDR3aa: CASSLTTYEQYF; CDR3nt: TGTGCCAGCAGTCTGACTACCTACGAGCAGTACTTC
d_gene: .; v_gene: TRBV5-1; j_gene: TRBJ2-1; abundance: .; CDR3aa: CASSLGGHYNEQFF; CDR3nt: TGCGCCAGCAGCTTGGGGGGACACTACAATGAGCAGTTCTTC
d_gene: .; v_gene: TRBV5-8; j_gene: TRBJ1-4; abundance: .; CDR3aa: CASSRRGALNEKLFF; CDR3nt: TGTGCCAGCAGCCGTCGGGGGGCCCTTAATGAAAAACTGTTTTTT
d_gene: TRBD2; v_gene: TRBV7-9; j_gene: TRBJ2-3; abundance: .; CDR3aa: CASRGSSGGSTDTQYF; CDR3nt: TGTGCCAGCAGGGGTTCTAGCGGGGGTTCCACAGATACGCAGTATTTT
d_gene: TRBD1; v_gene: TRBV29-1; j_gene: TRBJ2-2; abundance: .; CDR3aa: CSVIGTGTGELFF; CDR3nt: TGCAGCGTTATTGGGACAGGGACCGGGGAGCTGTTTTTT
d_gene: TRBD1; v_gene: TRBV11-1; j_gene: TRBJ2-7; abundance: .; CDR3aa: CASSLEGTGVYEQYF; CDR3nt: TGTGCCAGCAGCTTAGAAGGGACAGGGGTCTACGAGCAGTACTTC
d_gene: .; v_gene: TRBV3-1/TRBV3-2; j_gene: TRBJ2-3; abundance: .; CDR3aa: CASSQGSASPSGDTQYF; CDR3nt: TGTGCCAGCAGCCAAGGATCGGCTAGCCCGTCGGGGGATACGCAGTATTTT